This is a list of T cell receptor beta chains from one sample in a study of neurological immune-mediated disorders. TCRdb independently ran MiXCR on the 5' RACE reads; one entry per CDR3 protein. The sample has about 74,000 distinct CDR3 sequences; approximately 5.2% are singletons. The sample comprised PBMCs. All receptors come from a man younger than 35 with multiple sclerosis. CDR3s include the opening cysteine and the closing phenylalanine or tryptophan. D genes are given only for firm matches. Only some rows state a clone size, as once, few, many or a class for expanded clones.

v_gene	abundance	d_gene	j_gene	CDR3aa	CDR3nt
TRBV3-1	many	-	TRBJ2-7	CASSPWKGGEQYF	TGTGCCAGCAGCCCCTGGAAGGGGGGCGAGCAGTACTTC
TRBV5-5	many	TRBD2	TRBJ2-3	CASSKQGTSGRAVADTQYF	TGTGCCAGCAGCAAGCAGGGGACTAGCGGGAGGGCGGTTGCAGATACGCAGTATTTT
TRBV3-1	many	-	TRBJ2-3	CASSQEGWTQYF	TGTGCCAGCAGCCAAGAAGGTTGGACGCAGTATTTT
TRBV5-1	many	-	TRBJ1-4	CASSPRAGPNEKLFF	TGCGCCAGCAGCCCTCGAGCAGGCCCTAATGAAAAACTGTTTTTT
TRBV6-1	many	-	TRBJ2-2	CASSATPPGTGELFF	TGTGCCAGCAGTGCTACTCCGCCTGGCACCGGGGAGCTGTTTTTT
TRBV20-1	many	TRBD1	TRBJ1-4	CSARAPNRGTNEKLFF	TGCAGTGCTAGAGCCCCAAACAGGGGGACTAATGAAAAACTGTTTTTT
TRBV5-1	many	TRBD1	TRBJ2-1	CASSLEGQTYNEQFF	TGCGCCAGCAGCTTGGAGGGACAGACCTACAATGAGCAGTTCTTC
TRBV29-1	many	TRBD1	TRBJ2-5	CSVHWTGGPETQYF	TGCAGCGTCCACTGGACAGGGGGGCCAGAGACCCAGTACTTC
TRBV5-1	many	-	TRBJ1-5	CASSLALDQPQHF	TGCGCCAGCAGCTTGGCCTTGGATCAGCCCCAGCATTTT
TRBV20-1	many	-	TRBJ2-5	CSARTGKETQYF	TGCAGTGCCAGGACTGGTAAAGAGACCCAGTACTTC
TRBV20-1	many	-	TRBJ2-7	CSDKSSVSYEQYF	TGCAGTGACAAGAGTTCGGTTAGCTACGAGCAGTACTTC
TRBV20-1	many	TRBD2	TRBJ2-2	CSARVGGANTGELFF	TGCAGTGCTAGAGTGGGAGGGGCGAACACCGGGGAGCTGTTTTTT
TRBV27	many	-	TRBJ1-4	CASRPDSNLNEKLFF	TGTGCCAGCAGGCCAGACAGCAACCTTAATGAAAAACTGTTTTTT
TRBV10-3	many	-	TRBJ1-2	CATWEGKGGYTF	TGTGCCACCTGGGAGGGAAAGGGTGGCTACACCTTC
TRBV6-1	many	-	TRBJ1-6	CASSVVGISLHF	TGTGCCAGCAGTGTGGTGGGGATCTCCCTCCACTTT
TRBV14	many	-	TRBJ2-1	CASSQGQEKQFF	TGTGCCAGCAGCCAAGGGCAGGAAAAGCAGTTCTTC
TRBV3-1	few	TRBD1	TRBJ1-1	CASSQAGGETEAFF	TGTGCCAGCAGCCAAGCAGGGGGGGAGACTGAAGCTTTCTTT
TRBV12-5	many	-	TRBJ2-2	CASGWGTSTGELFF	TGTGCTAGTGGTTGGGGCACCAGCACCGGGGAGCTGTTTTTT
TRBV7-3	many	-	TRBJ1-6	CASSLDGTSSPLNF	TGTGCCAGCAGCTTAGACGGGACGAGCTCACCCCTCAACTTT
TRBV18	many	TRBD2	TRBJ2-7	CASSPASGRSSYEQYF	TGTGCCAGCTCACCAGCTAGCGGGAGGAGCTCCTACGAGCAGTACTTC
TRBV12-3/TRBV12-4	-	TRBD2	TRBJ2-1	CASRTQPGTSGVNEQFF	TGTGCCAGCAGGACTCAACCCGGGACTAGTGGGGTGAATGAGCAGTTCTTC
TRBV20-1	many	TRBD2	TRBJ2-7	CSARREGFSSEQYF	TGCAGTGCTAGAAGGGAGGGCTTTAGCTCCGAGCAGTACTTC
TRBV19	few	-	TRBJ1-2	CASSQGTGNYGYTF	TGTGCCAGTAGTCAGGGGACGGGGAACTATGGCTACACCTTC
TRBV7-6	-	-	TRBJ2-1	CASSLGGGIYNEQFF	TGTGCCAGCAGCTTAGGGGGCGGGATATACAATGAGCAGTTCTTC
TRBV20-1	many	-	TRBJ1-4	CSAELRGRGKLFF	TGCAGTGCTGAACTCCGGGGCAGAGGAAAACTGTTTTTT
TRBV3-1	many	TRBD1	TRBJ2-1	CASSQPTGGAWNEQFF	TGTGCCAGCAGCCAACCTACAGGGGGCGCATGGAATGAGCAGTTCTTC
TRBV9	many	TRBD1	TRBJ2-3	CASSALDRGPDTQYF	TGTGCCAGCAGCGCATTAGACAGGGGGCCAGATACGCAGTATTTT
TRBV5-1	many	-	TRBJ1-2	CASSLGYIYGYTF	TGCGCCAGCAGCCTTGGGTATATCTATGGCTACACCTTC
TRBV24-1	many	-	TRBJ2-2	CATSDLKVDTGELFF	TGTGCCACCAGTGATTTGAAAGTAGACACCGGGGAGCTGTTTTTT
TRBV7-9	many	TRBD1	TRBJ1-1	CASSSRAHRGPEAFF	TGTGCCAGCAGCTCGCGGGCTCACAGGGGCCCTGAAGCTTTCTTT
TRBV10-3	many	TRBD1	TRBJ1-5	CAISSQGATPNQPQNF	TGTGCCATCAGTTCACAGGGGGCGACGCCAAATCAGCCCCAGAATTTT
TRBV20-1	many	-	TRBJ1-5	CSAEDRYQHF	TGCAGTGCCGAGGACCGATACCAGCATTTT
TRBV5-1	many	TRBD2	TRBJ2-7	CASSNTGTSGSEQYF	TGCGCCAGCAGCAACACCGGGACTAGCGGGAGCGAGCAGTACTTC
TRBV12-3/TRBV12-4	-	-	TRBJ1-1	CASRVTGKVNTEAFF	TGTGCCAGCAGGGTCACGGGAAAGGTGAACACTGAAGCTTTCTTT
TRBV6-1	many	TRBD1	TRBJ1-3	CASGEHRGSGAF	TGTGCCAGCGGAGAGCACAGGGGTAGTGGTGCTTTT
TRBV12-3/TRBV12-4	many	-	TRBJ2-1	CASSLASYNEQFF	TGTGCCAGCAGTTTAGCTTCATACAATGAGCAGTTCTTC
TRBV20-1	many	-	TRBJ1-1	CSASTDSRGEAFF	TGCAGTGCTAGTACGGACTCCCGTGGTGAAGCTTTCTTT
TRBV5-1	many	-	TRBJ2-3	CASSLDPRGRSSTDTQYF	TGCGCCAGCAGCTTGGATCCTAGAGGGAGGTCTAGCACAGATACGCAGTATTTT
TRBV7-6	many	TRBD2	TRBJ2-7	CASSPGTSGRAGYEQYF	TGTGCCAGCAGCCCGGGGACTAGCGGGAGGGCCGGGTACGAGCAGTACTTC
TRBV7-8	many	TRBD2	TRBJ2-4	CASSLGTSNIQYF	TGTGCCAGCAGCCTAGGGACTAGCAACATTCAGTACTTC
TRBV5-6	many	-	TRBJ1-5	CASSLQGNQPQHF	TGTGCCAGCAGTTTGCAGGGGAATCAGCCCCAGCATTTT
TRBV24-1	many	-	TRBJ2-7	CATSDGIESHEQYF	TGTGCCACCAGTGACGGGATCGAGAGCCACGAGCAGTACTTC
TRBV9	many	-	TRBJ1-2	CASSVGRGGDWDGYTF	TGTGCCAGCAGCGTAGGTCGAGGGGGGGATTGGGATGGCTACACCTTC
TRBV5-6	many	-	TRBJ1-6	CASSFRQSYNSPLNF	TGTGCCAGCAGCTTTAGGCAGTCCTATAATTCACCCCTCAACTTT
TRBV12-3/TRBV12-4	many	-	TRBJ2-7	CASSFGLGVQRSYEQYF	TGTGCCAGCAGTTTTGGTTTGGGGGTTCAAAGGTCCTACGAGCAGTACTTC